This TCR beta chain was sequenced for a study of cytomegalovirus exposure and HLA in healthy donors. Use of 60 Vbeta and 13 Jbeta primers characterized the PCR. Data came from immunoSEQ multiplex PCR; TCRdb stores just in-frame clones and leaves some out. The sample lists about 190,000 clones, about three quarters occurring once. CDR1 is SGHAT, CDR2 FQNNGV, per germline. This CDR3 is 15 amino acids long. Trimming removed 0 bases from V and 4 bases from J, with 10 bases in between. The sample was PBMCs. This chain uses TRBV11-2 with TRBJ2-1; D possibly corresponds to TRBD1 (6 bases). This TCR came from a woman under 40 in good health and CMV-seropositive. For the CDR3, the DNA is TGTGCCAGCAGCTTAGATACAGGGCGGTACAATGAGCAGTTCTTC. It encodes CASSLDTGRYNEQFF. Full variable domain (outside the CDR3, taken from reference TRBV11-2 and TRBJ2-1): EAGVAQSPRYKIIEKRQSVAFWCNPISGHATLYWYQQILGQGPKLLIQFQNNGVVDDSQLPKDRFSAERLKGVDSTLKIQPAKLEDSAVYLCASSLDTGRYNEQFFGPGTRLTVL.